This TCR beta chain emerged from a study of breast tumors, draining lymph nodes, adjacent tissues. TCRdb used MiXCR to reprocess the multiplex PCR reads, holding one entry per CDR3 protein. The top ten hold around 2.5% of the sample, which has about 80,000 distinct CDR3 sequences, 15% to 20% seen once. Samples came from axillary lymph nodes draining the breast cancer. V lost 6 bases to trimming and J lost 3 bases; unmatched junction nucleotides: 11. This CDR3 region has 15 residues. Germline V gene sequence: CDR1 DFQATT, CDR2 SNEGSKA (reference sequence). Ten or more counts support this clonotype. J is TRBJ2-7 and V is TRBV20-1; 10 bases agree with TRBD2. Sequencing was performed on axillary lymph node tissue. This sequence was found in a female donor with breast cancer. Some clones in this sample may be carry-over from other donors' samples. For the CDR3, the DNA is TGCAGTGCAAGGAAGATTCGGACTAGCGGCTACGAGCAGTACTTC. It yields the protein CSARKIRTSGYEQYF.